These 9 T cell receptor beta chains share one sample of origin, sequenced in a study of radiotherapy plus CTLA-4 blockade in lung cancer (dated by TCRdb to the late 2010s). The library was generated by the immunoSEQ multiplex PCR assay. TCRdb limited this immuneACCESS table to in-frame rearrangements with V and J called. A share of clones is missing; checked studies link under half to unresolved V genes, and the rest is unexplained. The table for this sample lists about 76,000 clones; 84% of them were counted only once. The ten biggest clones cover approximately 0.81% of the sample. The input for sequencing was peripheral blood, taken from a patient treated with radiotherapy plus ipilimumab. These receptors originate from a human donor with non-small cell lung cancer who had stable disease on radiotherapy plus ipilimumab.

The chain recombines TRBV29-1 with TRBJ1-2; 8 nucleotides align to TRBD1. The germline V gene has CDR1 SQVTM and CDR2 ANQGSEA. The CDR3 spans 12 residues. V dropped 2 bases and J dropped 7; count of bases not matched to a gene: 3. CDR3 nucleotides: TGCAGCGTTGAACAGGGGGCGGGTGGCTACACCTTC. It yields the protein CSVEQGAGGYTF.

As to this clone: Distinct nucleotide sequences in the sample also encode this CDR3. This chain joins TRBV19 and TRBJ1-5; 7 bases map to TRBD1. CDR3 size: 15 residues. The junction had 4 bases not matched to a gene; V was cut back by 1 base and J by 4 bases. Germline CDR1 LNHDA, CDR2 SQIVND (reference sequence). The CDR3 DNA reads TGTGCCAGTAGTATAGGGGCAGGGGGTAATCAGCCCCAGCATTTT. As protein: CASSIGAGGNQPQHF.

The chain links TRBV6-1 to TRBJ2-1, with 9 nucleotides matching TRBD1. The J segment lost 7 bases and the V segment lost 5 bases, leaving 9 bases of the junction unmatched. The CDR3 covers 15 residues. CDR1 is MNHNS and CDR2 is SASEGT in the germline V gene. CDR3 sequence: CASSRDRAIANEQFF. CDR3 nucleotides: TGTGCCAGCAGTCGGGACAGGGCGATAGCTAATGAGCAGTTCTTC.

The chain links TRBV12-5 to TRBJ2-1, with TRBD2 as a possible D gene (6 bases). The germline gives CDR1 LGHNT, CDR2 FRNRAP. This CDR3 is built from 15 residues. Trimming stripped 7 bases from V and 7 bases from J, with 20 bases between. The CDR3 coding sequence is TGTGCTAGTGTACCGCCGGGACTGGCGCTAAATGAGCAGTTCTTC. It is translated as CASVPPGLALNEQFF.

The chain employs TRBV9 and TRBJ2-5; D is perhaps TRBD2 (6 bases). The germline V gene encodes CDR1 SGDLS and CDR2 YYNGEE. The ends were cut back, 5 bases at V and 1 base at J, with 12 bases in the middle. The CDR3 extends over 14 amino acids. The CDR3 DNA reads TGTGCCAGCAGTCGTAGCGGAACCCAAGAGACCCAGTACTTC. It yields the protein CASSRSGTQETQYF.

This clone was observed once. The V and J genes are TRBV15 and TRBJ2-3; TRBD2 matches 16 bases. The ends lost 5 bases at V and 4 bases at J; junction bases unmatched: 6. The germline gives CDR1 LNHNV, CDR2 YYDKDF (reference sequence). The CDR3 has 17 amino acids. The CDR3 DNA sequence: TGTGCCACCAGCCGGGGGACTAGCGGGAGGGCCTCAGATACGCAGTATTTT. Translation gives CATSRGTSGRASDTQYF.

For the CDR3, the DNA is TGTGCCAGCAGCGTGACAGGGGGTACAGGAAACACCATATATTTT. It translates to CASSVTGGTGNTIYF. The V gene is TRBV9, the J gene TRBJ1-3, with 9 bases lining up with TRBD1. V gave up 2 bases and J gave up 4 bases; unmatched junction bases: 4. The CDR3 length is 15 residues. Per germline, CDR1 SGDLS and CDR2 YYNGEE.

This clone showed up just once. The chain recombines TRBV6-1 with TRBJ1-1, with D unresolved. Germline-derived CDR1 and CDR2 are MNHNS and SASEGT. CDR3 length equals 15 residues. Trimming pared 0 bases from V and 1 base from J, leaving 9 bases between. CDR3 in amino acids: CASSEARRSNTEAFF. The CDR3 DNA reads as TGTGCCAGCAGTGAAGCTCGCAGGTCGAACACTGAAGCTTTCTTT.

The chain recombines TRBV29-1 with TRBJ2-3, with 7 bases aligning to TRBD2. V lost 7 bases, J lost 1 base, and 8 bases stayed unmatched. The length of the CDR3 is 14 residues. CDR1 and CDR2 (germline): SQVTM, ANQGSEA. The CDR3: CSGVGGGGTDTQYF. As DNA, the CDR3 is TGCAGCGGCGTGGGCGGGGGAGGCACAGATACGCAGTATTTT.